This T cell receptor (beta chain) was sequenced in a study of CD8 T cells in Susac syndrome. This CDR3 has 13 amino acids. The germline V gene has CDR1 SQVTM and CDR2 ANQGSEA. Trimming took 7 bases from V and 9 from J; bases not matched to a gene: 12. The authors reverse transcribed roughly 0.45 to 1 ug RNA with random hexamers. TCRdb re-called the immunoSEQ multiplex PCR reads with MiXCR, one entry per CDR3 protein. The table has about 210,000 distinct CDR3 sequences, 95% seen once. The source material was CD4+ T cells from PBMCs. The rearrangement uses TRBV29-1 and TRBJ2-5, with 9 bases matching TRBD2. The origin of this receptor is a human donor with multiple sclerosis. The CDR3 DNA reads as TGCAGCGCCGCCGCGGGGGGGAGTATGGCCCAGTACTTC. Translation: CSAAAGGSMAQYF.